This TCR beta chain was documented in a study of T cell therapy after organ transplantation (dated by TCRdb to the late 2010s). A note on the overall study: Therapy products were autologous CMV-specific T cells expanded in vitro for 2 to 3 weeks with a peptide pool of 30 HLA class I and II CMV epitopes. An open-label phase I trial of autologous CMV-specific adoptive T cell therapy in solid-organ transplant recipients was the basis for the study, which was a follow-up TRBV repertoire analysis. Of the roughly ten patients, eight were classified as clinical responders and two as nonresponders. Patients received a median of 1.92 x 10^8 CMV-specific T cells across 2 to 6 intravenous infusions. Of the 10 to 11 patients, only 8 had long-term post-therapy samples available. Short-term post-therapy blood samples were obtained 4 to 8 weeks after therapy was completed. Up to 6 T cell doses were administered to patients every 2 weeks, and patients were monitored for roughly 29 weeks after therapy was completed. The investigation overall reported the following: The fold change in CD8 clonality after therapy was inversely correlated with pretherapy clonality, which suggests that less biased repertoires were more open to remodeling. Reduced sample coverage from poor CD8+ T cell yield may be reflected in the few expansions detected in nonresponders. Assessment of confounders such as concurrent antirejection and antiviral medications was prevented by the small cohort. Reconstitution after therapy appeared to involve both transferred clonotypes and endogenous clonotypes that were not detected in the therapy products. Nonresponders showed marked pretherapy clonal expansions with minimal repertoire change after therapy.

The meaning of the sample's time point label: 4-8 weeks after completion of therapy. Patients were solid-organ transplant recipients with drug-resistant/recurrent cytomegalovirus. About eleven of the trial participants were picked for repertoire analysis depending on whether post-therapy peripheral blood mononuclear cells were available. Viable CD3+CD8+CD4- lymphocytes were sorted from PBMCs on a BD FACSAria III. The Qiagen DNeasy Kit was used to extract genomic DNA from the sorted cells. Inclusive of the bounding cysteine and phenylalanine, the CDR3 is 17 residues long. Only CDR3 DNA is held: 51 bases, read in frame from base 1. As encoded in the germline V gene (reference sequence), CDR1 is LNHNV while CDR2 is YYDKDF. Trimming costs V 0 bases and J 6 bases, and their ends lie 20 bases apart. This clone is labeled medium-sized (0.01 to 0.1%). It lacks a known antigen. Base-call qualities are not available, and no considerably larger clone is one nucleotide away.

Using the immunoSEQ two-step, bias-controlled multiplex PCR assay, TRB CDR3 regions were amplified from genomic DNA. An Illumina NextSeq 500 was used to sequence the CDR3 libraries. The source study handled its data this way. Initial alignment and bioinformatics, including bias normalization against synthetic CDR3 analogs, were performed with the immunoSEQ Analyzer platform. Annotation of V, D and J genes was based on the definitions in the IMGT database. For further TRBV analyses, VDJtools version 1.1.10 and the R package tcR version 2.2.1.11 were used with default settings. GLIPH analysis was performed with version 1.0 using default settings. To test for significant clonotype frequency changes in CDR3 sequences with at least 5 reads, a 2-sided binomial test with Benjamini-Hochberg correction (alpha = 0.01) was used. The clones in this table, taken by TCRdb from immuneACCESS, are in-frame only. Not every clone is retained; where verified, under half of the shortfall comes from an unresolved V gene, and the cause of the rest is unknown. V, J and clone size reflect that table, while D and trimming were determined from the DNA. For this sample there are about 6,000 clones; about three quarters appear just once. About 30% of the sample lies in the top ten.

The chain employs TRBV15 and TRBJ1-1; TRBD1 is a possible D gene, resting on 5 matching bases. This TCR was recovered from a human patient who had received a solid organ transplant and had CMV disease. Following a transplant, a fraction of the T cells may be traceable to the graft donor. Sample: CD8+ T cells from blood, taken after autologous CMV-specific T cell therapy. The CDR3 sequence is CATSREDVLLLRAEAFF. The bases are TGTGCCACCAGCAGAGAAGACGTGCTACTTCTCAGGGCTGAAGCTTTCTTT.